This is a list of T cell receptor beta chains from one sample in a study of T cells in tuberculosis. Sequenced by immunoSEQ multiplex PCR; TCRdb stores in-frame clones only, minus some. Among tens of thousands of clones listed, approximately 90% were seen once. The sample comprised CD1b-GMM tetramer-negative cells sorted from PBMCs. The receptors were gathered from an adult woman with latent tuberculosis. Both conserved end residues are part of each CDR3. Fields, in order: J gene, V gene, CDR3 protein.

J gene: TRBJ2-3; V gene: TRBV6-5; CDR3 protein: CASSYAAGGRDTQYF
J gene: NA; V gene: TRBV7-9; CDR3 protein: CASTPGGVEQYF
J gene: TRBJ1-2; V gene: TRBV18; CDR3 protein: CASSPKAGDGYTF
J gene: TRBJ1-1; V gene: TRBV15; CDR3 protein: CATSRAENTEAFF
J gene: TRBJ2-3; V gene: TRBV6-1; CDR3 protein: CASSEVPSGGTGTDTQYF
J gene: TRBJ2-5; V gene: TRBV5-1; CDR3 protein: CASSLGPGQGRETQYF
J gene: TRBJ2-5; V gene: TRBV7-2; CDR3 protein: CASSLAAGFETQYF
J gene: TRBJ2-5; V gene: TRBV7-2; CDR3 protein: CASSPGLPTHYQYF
J gene: TRBJ2-3; V gene: TRBV5-1; CDR3 protein: CASSLGQGADTQYF
J gene: TRBJ1-5; V gene: TRBV6-1; CDR3 protein: CASSGQLSNQPQHF
J gene: TRBJ1-2; V gene: TRBV5-1; CDR3 protein: CASSPRQGWYGYTF
J gene: TRBJ1-5; V gene: TRBV27; CDR3 protein: CASSSDRTSNQPQHF
J gene: TRBJ1-6; V gene: TRBV4-1; CDR3 protein: CASSGRDRGGAYNSPLHF
J gene: TRBJ2-1; V gene: TRBV28; CDR3 protein: CASSLFSGGISSYNEQFF
J gene: NA; V gene: TRBV6-1; CDR3 protein: CATTTGQVNYEQYF
J gene: TRBJ2-7; V gene: TRBV30; CDR3 protein: CAWSVLGRSYEQYF
J gene: TRBJ1-1; V gene: TRBV5-1; CDR3 protein: CASSSQGWDSTEAFF
J gene: TRBJ2-5; V gene: TRBV5-6; CDR3 protein: CASSGPYSGGTETQYF
J gene: TRBJ2-5; V gene: TRBV19; CDR3 protein: CASSIGMTVQETQYF
J gene: TRBJ1-4; V gene: TRBV30; CDR3 protein: CAWTTGTGVEKLFF
J gene: TRBJ1-5; V gene: TRBV7-9; CDR3 protein: CASSSSFSNQPQHF
J gene: TRBJ2-2; V gene: TRBV29-1; CDR3 protein: CSVAGTGSSTGELFF
J gene: TRBJ2-1; V gene: TRBV27; CDR3 protein: CASSNSGREQFF
J gene: TRBJ1-1; V gene: TRBV6-5; CDR3 protein: CASNRQGAGNTEAFF
J gene: TRBJ1-5; V gene: TRBV2; CDR3 protein: CASSEGSGGSNQPQHF
J gene: TRBJ1-4; V gene: TRBV7-2; CDR3 protein: CASSLAPGQGNEKLFF
J gene: TRBJ1-2; V gene: TRBV5-4; CDR3 protein: CASSPGTDTNYGYTF
J gene: TRBJ1-4; V gene: TRBV6-5; CDR3 protein: CASSWLATNEKLFF
J gene: TRBJ2-2; V gene: TRBV27; CDR3 protein: CASRTQTSGGPTGELFF
J gene: TRBJ2-1; V gene: TRBV7-2; CDR3 protein: CASTKMGQGAGNEQFF
J gene: TRBJ2-7; V gene: TRBV19; CDR3 protein: CASSRLLAGGKDEQYF
J gene: TRBJ2-5; V gene: TRBV7-9; CDR3 protein: CASSRIDHVPRETQYF
J gene: TRBJ1-5; V gene: TRBV6-1; CDR3 protein: CASRDSSGEPQHF
J gene: TRBJ1-3; V gene: TRBV15; CDR3 protein: CATSRNPTGNSGNTIYF
J gene: TRBJ1-2; V gene: TRBV2; CDR3 protein: CASSSDGGYGYTF
J gene: TRBJ2-3; V gene: TRBV5-4; CDR3 protein: CASTPGGTGLTDTQYF
J gene: TRBJ2-7; V gene: TRBV4-1; CDR3 protein: CASSQPGYEQYF
J gene: TRBJ2-7; V gene: TRBV7-8; CDR3 protein: CASSRDRGRYEQYF
J gene: TRBJ1-2; V gene: TRBV11-2; CDR3 protein: CASSLYRRQYYGYTF
J gene: TRBJ1-5; V gene: TRBV15; CDR3 protein: CATSKRGGNQPQHF
J gene: TRBJ2-7; V gene: TRBV6-1; CDR3 protein: CASSPSQGPYEQYF
J gene: TRBJ1-4; V gene: TRBV4-1; CDR3 protein: CASSRAIQANEKLFF
J gene: TRBJ2-3; V gene: TRBV19; CDR3 protein: CASSMDFTDTQYF
J gene: TRBJ2-5; V gene: TRBV28; CDR3 protein: CASTRRGLETQYF
J gene: TRBJ2-4; V gene: TRBV6-1; CDR3 protein: CASRDQGTGKNIQYF